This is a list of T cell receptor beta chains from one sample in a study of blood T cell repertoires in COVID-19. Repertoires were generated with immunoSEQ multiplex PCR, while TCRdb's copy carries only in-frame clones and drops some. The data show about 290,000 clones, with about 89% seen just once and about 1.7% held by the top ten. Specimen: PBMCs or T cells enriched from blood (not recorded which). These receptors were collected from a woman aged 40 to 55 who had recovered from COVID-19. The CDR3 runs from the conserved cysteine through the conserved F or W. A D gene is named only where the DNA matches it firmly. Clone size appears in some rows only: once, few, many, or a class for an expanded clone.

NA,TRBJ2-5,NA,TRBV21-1,TGTGCCAGCAGCTTCGAAAGGACAGGGTTGGAGACCCAGTACTTC,CASSFERTGLETQYF
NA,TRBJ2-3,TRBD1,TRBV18,TGTGCCAGCTCACTGGGACAGGATACGCAGTATTTT,CASSLGQDTQYF
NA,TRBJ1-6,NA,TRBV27,TGTGCCAGCAGTTTAACTGAGAGATCACCCCTCCACTTT,CASSLTERSPLHF
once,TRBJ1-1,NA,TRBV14,TGTGCCAGCAGCCAACACCGGGACACTGAAGCTTTCTTT,CASSQHRDTEAFF
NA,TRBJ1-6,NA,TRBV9,TGTGCCAGCAGCGGGGGGCAGGGGACTAATTCACCCCTCCACTTT,CASSGGQGTNSPLHF
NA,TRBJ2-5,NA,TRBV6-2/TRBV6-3,TGTGCCAGCAGTTACCCACTTACGGGGAGGATAGAGACCCAGTACTTC,CASSYPLTGRIETQYF
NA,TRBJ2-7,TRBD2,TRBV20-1,TGCAGTGCTAGTTCAACTAGCGGGTTGAACTACGAGCAGTACTTC,CSASSTSGLNYEQYF
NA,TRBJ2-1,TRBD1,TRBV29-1,TGCAGCGTTCGCAGACAGGGAAGCTCCTACAATGAGCAGTTCTTC,CSVRRQGSSYNEQFF
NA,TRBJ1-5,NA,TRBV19,TGTGCCAGTCGTCTTGTTCAGAATAGCAATCAGCCCCAGCATTTT,CASRLVQNSNQPQHF
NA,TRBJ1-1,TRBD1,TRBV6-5,TGTGCCAGCAGCCCCTCCGGGACAGCGAACACTGAAGCTTTCTTT,CASSPSGTANTEAFF
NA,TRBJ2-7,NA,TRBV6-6,TGTGCCAGCAGTCCCTATAAGACCAGGAACGAGCAGTACTTC,CASSPYKTRNEQYF
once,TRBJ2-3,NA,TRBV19,TGTGCCAGTAGTATAGCGGAGGGCACAGATACGCAGTATTTT,CASSIAEGTDTQYF
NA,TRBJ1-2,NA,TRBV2,TGTGCCAGCAGTGAATTATTAGGGGTGAAGGGCTACACCTTC,CASSELLGVKGYTF
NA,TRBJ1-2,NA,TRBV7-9,TGTGCCAGCCCCTCCTCTCATGGCTACACCTTC,CASPSSHGYTF
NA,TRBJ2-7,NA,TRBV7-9,TGTGCCAGCAGCTCGGGGGTGGGTTCCTACGAGCAGTACTTC,CASSSGVGSYEQYF
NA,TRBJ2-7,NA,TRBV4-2,TGTGCCAGCAGCCAAGAAATCGGGCAGGGCTACGAGCAGTACTTC,CASSQEIGQGYEQYF
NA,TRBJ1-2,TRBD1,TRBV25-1,TGTGCCAGCAGTGAAAACACAGGGGGTCGCTATGGCTACACCTTC,CASSENTGGRYGYTF
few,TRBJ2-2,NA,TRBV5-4,TGTGCCAGCACCTTCGGGGGTTCGCTGTTTTTT,CASTFGGSLFF
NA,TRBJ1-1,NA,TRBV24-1,TGTGCCACCAGAGACAGCACTGAAGCTTTCTTT,CATRDSTEAFF
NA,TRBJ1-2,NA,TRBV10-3,TGTGCCATCAGTGAGAGCCAGGTGGCCTATGGCTACACCTTC,CAISESQVAYGYTF
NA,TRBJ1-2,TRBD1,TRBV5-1,TGCGCCAGCAGCTTACAGGGGGTAATTGGCTACACCTTC,CASSLQGVIGYTF
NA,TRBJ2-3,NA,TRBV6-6,TGTGCCAGCAGTCTCCCCCAACAGGGTGGATCAGATACGCAGTATTTT,CASSLPQQGGSDTQYF
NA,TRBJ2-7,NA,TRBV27,TGTGCCAGCAGTTCCTTAGCAAGTGAGCAGTACTTC,CASSSLASEQYF
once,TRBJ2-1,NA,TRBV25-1,TGTGCCAGCAGTGTGTTCGGGAGCTCCTACAATGAGCAGTTCTTC,CASSVFGSSYNEQFF
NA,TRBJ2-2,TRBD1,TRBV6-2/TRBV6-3,TGTGCCAGCAGTCGGGACAGGGTGAACACCGGGGAGCTGTTTTTT,CASSRDRVNTGELFF
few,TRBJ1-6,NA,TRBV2,TGTGCCGGGGGCCGGTATAATTCACCCCTCCACTTT,CAGGRYNSPLHF
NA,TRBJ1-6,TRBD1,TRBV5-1,TGCGCCAGCAGCTTGGCCGGGACAGCAGGATCACCCCTCCACTTT,CASSLAGTAGSPLHF
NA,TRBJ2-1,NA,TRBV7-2,TGTGCCAGCACCCGGGACACCGCCTACAATGAGCAGTTCTTC,CASTRDTAYNEQFF
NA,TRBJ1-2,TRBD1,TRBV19,TGTGCCAGTAGTATGGACAGGGACTATGGCTACACCTTC,CASSMDRDYGYTF
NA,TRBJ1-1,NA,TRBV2,TGTGCCAGCAGTCGAGATACAGGGAGAACTGAAGCTTTCTTT,CASSRDTGRTEAFF
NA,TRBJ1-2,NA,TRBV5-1,TGCGCCAGCAGCCCTCAGCAGGTCGCAGGCTACACCTTC,CASSPQQVAGYTF
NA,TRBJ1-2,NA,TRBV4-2,TGTGCCAGCAGCCAAGGACTCCCCGAGGGACAAAGCGGCTACACCTTC,CASSQGLPEGQSGYTF
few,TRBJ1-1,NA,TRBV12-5,TGTGCTAGTGGTTCAGGGCGGAACGAAGCTTTCTTT,CASGSGRNEAFF
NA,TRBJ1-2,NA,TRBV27,TGTGCCAGCAGCTTAAGGGGGACCCATGGCTACACCTTC,CASSLRGTHGYTF
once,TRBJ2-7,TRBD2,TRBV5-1,TGCGCCAGCAGCTTCCAACCGGGTGGCGGGAGGGCCTCCTACGAGCAGTACTTC,CASSFQPGGGRASYEQYF
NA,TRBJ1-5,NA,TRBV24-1,TGTGCCACCAGTGACAGTCATAGCAATCAGCCCCAGCATTTT,CATSDSHSNQPQHF
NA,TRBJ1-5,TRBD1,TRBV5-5,TGTGCCAGCAGCTTGGCGTCGACAGGGTCCAATCAGCCCCAGCATTTT,CASSLASTGSNQPQHF
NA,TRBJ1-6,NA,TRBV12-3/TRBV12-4,TGTGCCAGCAGCTACCCCGTCATGCCCCTCCACTTT,CASSYPVMPLHF
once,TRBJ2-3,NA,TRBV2,TGTGCCAGCAGTGTACAGGGCTTCACAGATACGCAGTATTTT,CASSVQGFTDTQYF
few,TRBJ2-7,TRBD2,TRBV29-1,TGCAGCGTGAGGACTAGCGGGTCCTACGAGCAGTACTTC,CSVRTSGSYEQYF
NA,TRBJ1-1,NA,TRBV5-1,TGCGCCAGCAGTCCCGCGAGGCCGGGGGGCACTGAAGCTTTCTTT,CASSPARPGGTEAFF
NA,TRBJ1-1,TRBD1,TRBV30,TGTGCCTGGAGGGGGACAGCTAACACTGAAGCTTTCTTT,CAWRGTANTEAFF
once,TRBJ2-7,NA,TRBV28,TGTGCCAGCAGTCCTTATGCGGGGGCCTCCTACGAGCAGTACTTC,CASSPYAGASYEQYF
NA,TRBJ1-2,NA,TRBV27,TGTGCCAGCAAGGGGTCAGGGGCCTACGGTGGCTACACCTTC,CASKGSGAYGGYTF
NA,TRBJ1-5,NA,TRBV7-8,TGTGCCAGCAGCTTAGGTTTCGGGTTGAGCAATCAGCCCCAGCATTTT,CASSLGFGLSNQPQHF
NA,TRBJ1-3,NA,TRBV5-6,TGTGCCAGCAGCCCTCAGTTCTCTGGAAACACCATATATTTT,CASSPQFSGNTIYF
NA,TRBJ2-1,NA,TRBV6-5,TGTGCCAGCAGTCGCCGACCAGACTCAGAGCAGTTCTTC,CASSRRPDSEQFF
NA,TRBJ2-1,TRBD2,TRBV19,TGTGCCAGCCAACTAGCGGGAGGGGACAATGAGCAGTTCTTC,CASQLAGGDNEQFF
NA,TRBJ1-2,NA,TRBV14,TGTGCCAGCAGCCTTTTATCCTATGGCTACACCTTC,CASSLLSYGYTF
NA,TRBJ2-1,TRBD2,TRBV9,TGTGCCAGCAGCGTAGCCGGACTAGATCCCCTAGGTGAGCAGTTCTTC,CASSVAGLDPLGEQFF
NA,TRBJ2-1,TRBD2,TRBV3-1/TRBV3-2,TGTGCCAGCAGCCAACTTGGGGAGGGTGAGCAGTTCTTC,CASSQLGEGEQFF
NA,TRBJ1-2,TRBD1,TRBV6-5,TGTGCCAGCACACAGGGGCAGGGTATCTATGGCTACACCTTC,CASTQGQGIYGYTF
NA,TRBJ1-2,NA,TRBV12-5,TGTGCTAGTGGTTTGGAAGCAGGCCGTCGCGGCTACACCTTC,CASGLEAGRRGYTF
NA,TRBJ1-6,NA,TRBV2,TGTGCCAGCATTAAGGACGGGGTAGAATCACCCCTCCACTTT,CASIKDGVESPLHF